This passage covers 9 T cell receptor beta chains from one sample sequenced in a study of T cell changes during pregnancy in multiple sclerosis. The table came from immunoSEQ multiplex PCR; TCRdb's copy has only in-frame clones and leaves some out. The data hold roughly 52,000 clones, with 90% to 95% observed a single time. The sample in question was CD8+ T cells from peripheral blood mononuclear cells, obtained in the third trimester of pregnancy. The receptors stem from a female donor with multiple sclerosis, enrolled in a pregnancy study.

The chain combines TRBV4-1 with TRBJ2-7; 9 positions match TRBD2. The germline CDR1 and CDR2 sequences are MGHRA and YSYEKL. CDR3 length: 15 amino acids. The V and J ends lost 4 bases and 4 bases, in that order; junction bases with no gene match: 8. The CDR3: CASSPYSSGTYEQYF. The CDR3 DNA reads TGCGCCAGCAGCCCATATTCTAGCGGGACATACGAGCAGTACTTC.

V gene TRBV2 combines with J gene TRBJ2-7, with D possibly being TRBD2 (5 bases). Trimming cost V 3 bases and J 0 bases, with 15 bases left between them. The CDR3 extends over 16 amino acids. CDR1 is SNHLY, CDR2 FYNNEI, per germline. The CDR3 coding sequence is TGTGCCAGCAGTGATGTCGGGCGGGCGACCTCCTACGAGCAGTACTTC. Residues: CASSDVGRATSYEQYF.

V and J are TRBV27 and TRBJ2-7, with D perhaps matching TRBD2 (6 bases). CDR3 length equals 15 residues. V dropped 0 bases and J dropped 0 bases, with 9 bases sitting between them. CDR1 is MNHEY, CDR2 SMNVEV, per germline (reference sequence). The DNA for the CDR3 is TGTGCCAGCAGTTTATCCCCGGGAGCCTCCTACGAGCAGTACTTC. Its translation is CASSLSPGASYEQYF.

The genes are TRBV15 and TRBJ2-7; D possibly corresponds to TRBD2 (6 bases). V was pared by 4 bases and J by 0 bases, with 16 bases between. Germline lookup yields CDR1 LNHNV and CDR2 YYDKDF (reference sequence). CDR3 size: 16 residues. The CDR3 protein is CATSTLGLASSYEQYF. The CDR3 nucleotides are TGTGCCACCAGCACCTTAGGGCTAGCGAGCTCCTACGAGCAGTACTTC.

The chain uses TRBV9 and TRBJ2-3; D might be TRBD2 (6 bases). CDR1 and CDR2 from the germline V gene are SGDLS and YYNGEE. The length of the CDR3 is 17 residues. V was cut by 0 bases and J by 0 bases, with 14 bases left in between. The CDR3 sequence is CASSVEGLPSSTDTQYF. The CDR3 DNA sequence: TGTGCCAGCAGCGTAGAAGGACTACCTTCTAGCACAGATACGCAGTATTTT.

The V and J genes are TRBV6-5 and TRBJ2-1; D possibly corresponds to TRBD2 (5 bases). The CDR3 consists of 13 residues. Germline CDR1 reads MNHEY; CDR2 reads SVGAGI. The V gene lost 11 bases and the J gene lost 9 bases, with 20 bases spanning the gap. CDR3 protein: CAGRATYRREQFF. CDR3 bases: TGTGCCGGGCGGGCAACTTATCGTCGTGAGCAGTTCTTC.

V and J are TRBV6-5 and TRBJ2-3, with 10 bases fitting TRBD2. V shed 0 bases and J 4 bases; nucleotides not matched to a gene: 4. Per germline, CDR1 MNHEY and CDR2 SVGAGI. The CDR3 has 16 residues. The CDR3 here is CASSYSTSGMPDTQYF. The DNA of the CDR3 is TGTGCCAGCAGTTACTCAACTAGCGGGATGCCAGATACGCAGTATTTT.

The chain has TRBV30 and TRBJ2-3, with 7 bases lining up with TRBD2. The CDR3 runs to 14 residues. The J segment lost 1 base and the V segment lost 3 bases, leaving 4 bases of the junction unmatched. Germline V CDR1 and CDR2: GTSNPN, SVGIG (reference sequence). CDR3 in amino acids: CAWSAGAGTDTQYF. For the CDR3, the DNA is TGTGCCTGGAGCGCGGGAGCGGGCACAGATACGCAGTATTTT.

V usage is TRBV11-2 and J usage is TRBJ1-2; possibly TRBD1 for D (5 bases). V lost 5 bases to trimming and J lost 6 bases, with 28 bases between them. Germline-derived CDR1 and CDR2 are SGHAT and FQNNGV. The CDR3 is 18 residues long. The CDR3 here is CASSPPLLVRGIVDGYTF. The CDR3, as DNA: TGTGCCAGCAGCCCACCTCTTTTAGTAAGGGGAATCGTGGATGGCTACACCTTC. Filled out from reference TRBV11-2 and TRBJ1-2, the complete variable domain reads EAGVAQSPRYKIIEKRQSVAFWCNPISGHATLYWYQQILGQGPKLLIQFQNNGVVDDSQLPKDRFSAERLKGVDSTLKIQPAKLEDSAVYLCASSPPLLVRGIVDGYTFGSGTRLTVV.